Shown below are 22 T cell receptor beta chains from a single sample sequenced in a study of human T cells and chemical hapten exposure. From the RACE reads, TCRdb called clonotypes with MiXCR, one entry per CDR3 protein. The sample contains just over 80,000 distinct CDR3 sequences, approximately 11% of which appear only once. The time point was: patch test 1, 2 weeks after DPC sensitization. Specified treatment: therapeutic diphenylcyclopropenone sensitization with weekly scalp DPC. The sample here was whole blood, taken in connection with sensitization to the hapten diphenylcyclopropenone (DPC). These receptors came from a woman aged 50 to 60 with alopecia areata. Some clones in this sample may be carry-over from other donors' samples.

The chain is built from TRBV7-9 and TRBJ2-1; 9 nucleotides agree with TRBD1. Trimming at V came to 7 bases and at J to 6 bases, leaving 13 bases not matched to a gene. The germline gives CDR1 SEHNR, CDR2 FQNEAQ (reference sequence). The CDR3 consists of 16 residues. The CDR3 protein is CASTPFEGTGSNEQFF. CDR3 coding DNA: TGTGCCAGCACCCCCTTCGAGGGGACAGGGTCCAATGAGCAGTTCTTC.

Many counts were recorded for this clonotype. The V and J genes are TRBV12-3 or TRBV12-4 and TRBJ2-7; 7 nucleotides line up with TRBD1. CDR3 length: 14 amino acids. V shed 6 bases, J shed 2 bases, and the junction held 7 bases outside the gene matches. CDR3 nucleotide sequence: TGTGCCAGCAGCACGGACAGGATCCCCTACGAGCAGTACTTC. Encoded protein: CASSTDRIPYEQYF.

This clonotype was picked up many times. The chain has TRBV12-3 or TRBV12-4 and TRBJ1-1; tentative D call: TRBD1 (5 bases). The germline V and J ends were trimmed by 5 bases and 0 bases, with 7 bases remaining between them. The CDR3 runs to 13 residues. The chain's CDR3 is CASSTTVNTEAFF. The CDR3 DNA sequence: TGTGCCAGCAGTACGACAGTGAACACTGAAGCTTTCTTT.

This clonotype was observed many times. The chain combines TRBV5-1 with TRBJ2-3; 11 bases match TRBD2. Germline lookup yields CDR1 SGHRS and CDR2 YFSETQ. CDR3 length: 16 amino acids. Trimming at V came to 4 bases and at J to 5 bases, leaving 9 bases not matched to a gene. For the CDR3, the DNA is TGCGCCAGCAGCCACCTAGCGGGAGGTTCGGGAGATACGCAGTATTTT. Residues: CASSHLAGGSGDTQYF.

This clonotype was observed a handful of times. The DNA for the CDR3 is TGTGCCAGCAGCCAATCGCCGGTCTCCTACAATGAGCAGTTCTTC. Protein product: CASSQSPVSYNEQFF. V and J are TRBV3-1 and TRBJ2-1; D is unclear. Trimming removed 2 bases at V and 0 bases at J, with 8 bases between. From germline, CDR1 is LGHDT and CDR2 YNNKEL (reference sequence). CDR3 size: 15 residues.

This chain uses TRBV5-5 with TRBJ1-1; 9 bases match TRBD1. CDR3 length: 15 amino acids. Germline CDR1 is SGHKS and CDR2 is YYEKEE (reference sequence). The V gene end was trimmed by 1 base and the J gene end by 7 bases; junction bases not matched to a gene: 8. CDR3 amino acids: CASSLRTGTGFEAFF. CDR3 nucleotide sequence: TGTGCCAGCAGCTTGCGAACCGGGACAGGGTTTGAAGCTTTCTTT.

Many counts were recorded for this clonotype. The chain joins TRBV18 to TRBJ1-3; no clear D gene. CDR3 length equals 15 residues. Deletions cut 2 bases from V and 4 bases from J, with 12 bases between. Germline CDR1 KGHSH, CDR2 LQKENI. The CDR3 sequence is CASSPSYTLGNTIYF. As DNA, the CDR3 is TGTGCCAGCTCACCATCCTACACCTTGGGAAACACCATATATTTT.

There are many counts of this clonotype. The CDR3 DNA is TGTGCCGTCGGGTGGGACGGACTGTTTTTT. Its protein is CAVGWDGLFF. The chain is built from TRBV7-9 and TRBJ1-4; maybe TRBD1 (5 bases). In germline, CDR1 is SEHNR, CDR2 FQNEAQ (reference sequence). V was pared by 11 bases and J by 13 bases, with 14 bases between. CDR3 length equals 10 residues.

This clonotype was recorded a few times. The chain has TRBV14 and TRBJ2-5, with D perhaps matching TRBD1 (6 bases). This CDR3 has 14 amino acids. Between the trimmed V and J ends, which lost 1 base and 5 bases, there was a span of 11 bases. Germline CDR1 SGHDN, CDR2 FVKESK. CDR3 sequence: CASSQVQGYETQYF. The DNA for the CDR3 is TGTGCCAGCAGCCAAGTACAGGGATACGAGACCCAGTACTTC.

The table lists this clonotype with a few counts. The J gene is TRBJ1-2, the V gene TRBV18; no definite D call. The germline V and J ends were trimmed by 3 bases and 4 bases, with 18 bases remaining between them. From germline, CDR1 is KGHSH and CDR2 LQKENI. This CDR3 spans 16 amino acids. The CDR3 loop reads CASSPRGAGHSYGYTF. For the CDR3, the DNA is TGTGCCAGCTCACCCCGCGGAGCTGGGCATAGCTATGGCTACACCTTC.

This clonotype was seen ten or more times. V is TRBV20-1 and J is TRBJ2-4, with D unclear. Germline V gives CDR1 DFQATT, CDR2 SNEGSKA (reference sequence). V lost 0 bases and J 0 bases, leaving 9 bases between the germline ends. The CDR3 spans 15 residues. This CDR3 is CSARDVELAKNIQYF. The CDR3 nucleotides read TGCAGTGCTAGAGATGTCGAGTTAGCCAAAAACATTCAGTACTTC.

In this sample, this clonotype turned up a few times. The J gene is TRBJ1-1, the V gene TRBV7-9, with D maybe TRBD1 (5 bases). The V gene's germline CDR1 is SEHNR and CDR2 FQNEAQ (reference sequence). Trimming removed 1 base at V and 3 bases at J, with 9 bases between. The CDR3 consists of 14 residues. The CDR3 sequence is CASSLGQGYTEAFF. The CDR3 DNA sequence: TGTGCCAGCAGCTTAGGCCAGGGATACACTGAAGCTTTCTTT.

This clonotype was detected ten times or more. CDR3 DNA: TGTGCCAGCGAGAATTACGAGCAGTACTTC. Translated: CASENYEQYF. This chain links TRBV6-1 with TRBJ2-7; D is unresolved. Germline CDR1 and CDR2: MNHNS and SASEGT. This CDR3 has 10 amino acids. Trimming shortened V by 8 bases and J by 4 bases, and 6 bases separated the two germline ends.

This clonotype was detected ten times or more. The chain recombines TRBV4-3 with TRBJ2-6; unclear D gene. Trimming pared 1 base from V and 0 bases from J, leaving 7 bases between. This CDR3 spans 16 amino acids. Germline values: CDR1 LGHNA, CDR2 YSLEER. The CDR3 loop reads CASSQGGYSGANVLTF. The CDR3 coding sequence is TGCGCCAGCAGCCAAGGCGGTTACTCTGGGGCCAACGTCCTGACTTTC.

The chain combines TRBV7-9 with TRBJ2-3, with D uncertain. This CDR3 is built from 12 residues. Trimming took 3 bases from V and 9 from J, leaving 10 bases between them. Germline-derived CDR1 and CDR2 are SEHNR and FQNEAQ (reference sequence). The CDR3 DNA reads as TGTGCCAGCAGCTTGGGTGAAGGCACGCAGTATTTT. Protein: CASSLGEGTQYF.

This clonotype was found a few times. CDR3 region: CASSSTGTGFVHEQFF. The DNA for the CDR3 is TGTGCCAGCAGTTCAACAGGAACGGGTTTCGTCCATGAGCAGTTCTTC. V gene TRBV27 combines with J gene TRBJ2-1, with D tentatively TRBD1 (5 bases). The germline gives CDR1 MNHEY, CDR2 SMNVEV (reference sequence). This CDR3 is 16 amino acids long. V shed 4 bases and J shed 8 bases, with 21 bases lying between them.

CDR3 sequence: CASTKTGGVRQTQYF. CDR3 in DNA: TGTGCCAGCACCAAGACAGGGGGCGTCCGCCAGACCCAGTACTTC. The gene calls are TRBV6-5 and TRBJ2-5; 10 positions match TRBD1. Per germline, CDR1 MNHEY and CDR2 SVGAGI. Losses at the gene ends were 7 bases for V and 6 bases for J; bases not matched to a gene: 11. The CDR3 consists of 15 residues.

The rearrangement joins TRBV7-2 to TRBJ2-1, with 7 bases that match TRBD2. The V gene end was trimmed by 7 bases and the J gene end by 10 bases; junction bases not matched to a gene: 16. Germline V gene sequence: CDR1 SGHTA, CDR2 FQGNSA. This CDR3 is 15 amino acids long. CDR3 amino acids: CASNQFPGASGEQFF. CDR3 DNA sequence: TGTGCCAGCAACCAGTTTCCTGGGGCTAGCGGAGAGCAGTTCTTC.

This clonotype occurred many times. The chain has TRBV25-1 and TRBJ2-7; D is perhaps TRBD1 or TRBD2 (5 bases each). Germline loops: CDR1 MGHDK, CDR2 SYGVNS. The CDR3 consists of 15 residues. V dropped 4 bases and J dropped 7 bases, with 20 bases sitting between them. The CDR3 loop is CASSGQGRPTKEQYF. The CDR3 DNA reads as TGTGCCAGCAGTGGTCAGGGACGACCTACGAAGGAGCAGTACTTC.

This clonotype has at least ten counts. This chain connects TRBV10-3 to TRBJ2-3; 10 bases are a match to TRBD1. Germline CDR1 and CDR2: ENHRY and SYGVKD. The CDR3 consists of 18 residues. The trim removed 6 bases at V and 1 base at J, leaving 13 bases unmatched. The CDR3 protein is CAISQTGGSIFGTDTQYF. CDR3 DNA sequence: TGTGCCATCAGCCAGACAGGGGGCTCGATCTTTGGCACAGATACGCAGTATTTT.

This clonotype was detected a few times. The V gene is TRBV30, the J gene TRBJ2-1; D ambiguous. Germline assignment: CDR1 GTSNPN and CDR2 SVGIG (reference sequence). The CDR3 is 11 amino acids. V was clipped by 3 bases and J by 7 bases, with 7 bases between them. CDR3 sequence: CAWSRVNEQFF. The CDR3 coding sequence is TGTGCCTGGAGCCGAGTAAATGAGCAGTTCTTC. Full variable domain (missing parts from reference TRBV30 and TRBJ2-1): SQTIHQWPATLVQPVGSPLSLECTVEGTSNPNLYWYRQAAGRGLQLLFYSVGIGQISSEVPQNLSASRPQDRQFILSSKKLLLSDSGFYLCAWSRVNEQFFGPGTRLTVL.

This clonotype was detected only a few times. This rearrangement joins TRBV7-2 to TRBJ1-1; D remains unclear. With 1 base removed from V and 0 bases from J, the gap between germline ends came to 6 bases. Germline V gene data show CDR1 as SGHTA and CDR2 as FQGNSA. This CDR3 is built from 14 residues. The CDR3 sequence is CASSLVVMNTEAFF. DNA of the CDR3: TGTGCCAGCAGCTTAGTGGTAATGAACACTGAAGCTTTCTTT.